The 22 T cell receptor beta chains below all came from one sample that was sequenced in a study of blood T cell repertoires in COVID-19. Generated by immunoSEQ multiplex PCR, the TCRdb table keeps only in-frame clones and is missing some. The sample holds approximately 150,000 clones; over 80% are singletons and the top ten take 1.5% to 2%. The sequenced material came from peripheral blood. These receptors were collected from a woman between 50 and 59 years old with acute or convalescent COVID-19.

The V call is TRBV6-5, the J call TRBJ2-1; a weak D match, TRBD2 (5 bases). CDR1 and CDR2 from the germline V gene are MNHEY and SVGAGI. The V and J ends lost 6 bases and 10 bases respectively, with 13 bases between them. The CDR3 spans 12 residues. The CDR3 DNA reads TGTGCCAGCAGCCCCCTTACGGGAGAGCAGTTCTTC. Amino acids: CASSPLTGEQFF.

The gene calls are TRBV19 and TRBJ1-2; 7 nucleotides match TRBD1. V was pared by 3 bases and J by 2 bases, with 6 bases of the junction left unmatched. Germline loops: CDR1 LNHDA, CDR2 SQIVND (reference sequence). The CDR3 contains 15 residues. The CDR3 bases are TGTGCCAGTAGTATCCCGGGACAGAAAAACTATGGCTACACCTTC. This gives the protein CASSIPGQKNYGYTF.

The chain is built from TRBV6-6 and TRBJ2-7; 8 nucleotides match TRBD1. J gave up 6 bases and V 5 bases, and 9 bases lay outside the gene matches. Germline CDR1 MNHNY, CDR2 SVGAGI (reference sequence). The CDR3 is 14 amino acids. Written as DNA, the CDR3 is TGTGCCAGCAGTCCGACAGGGGTCGAGGGCGAGCAGTACTTC. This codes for CASSPTGVEGEQYF.

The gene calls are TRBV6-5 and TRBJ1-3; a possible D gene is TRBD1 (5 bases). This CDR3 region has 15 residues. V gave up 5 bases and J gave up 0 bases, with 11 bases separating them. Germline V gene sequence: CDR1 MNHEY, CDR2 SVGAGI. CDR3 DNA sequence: TGTGCCAGCAGTCGGTCGGGGGACTCTGGAAACACCATATATTTT. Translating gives CASSRSGDSGNTIYF.

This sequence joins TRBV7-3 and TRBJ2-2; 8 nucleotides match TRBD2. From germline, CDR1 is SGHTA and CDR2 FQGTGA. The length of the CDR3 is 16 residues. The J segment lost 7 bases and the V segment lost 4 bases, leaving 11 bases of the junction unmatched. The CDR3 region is CASSSPAGGAHGELFF. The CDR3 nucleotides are TGTGCCAGCAGCTCCCCTGCCGGGGGGGCCCACGGGGAGCTGTTTTTT.

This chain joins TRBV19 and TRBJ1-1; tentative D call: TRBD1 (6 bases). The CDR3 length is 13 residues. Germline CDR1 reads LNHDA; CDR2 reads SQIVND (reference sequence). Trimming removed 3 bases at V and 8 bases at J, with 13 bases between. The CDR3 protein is CASSMGGAREAFF. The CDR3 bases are TGTGCCAGTAGTATGGGGGGGGCGCGGGAAGCTTTCTTT.

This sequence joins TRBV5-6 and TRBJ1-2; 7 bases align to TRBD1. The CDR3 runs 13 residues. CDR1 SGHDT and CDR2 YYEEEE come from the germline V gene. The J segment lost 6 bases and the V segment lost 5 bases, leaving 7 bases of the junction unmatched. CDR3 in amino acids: CASRYQGDDGYTF. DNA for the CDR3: TGTGCCAGCAGGTATCAGGGGGACGATGGCTACACCTTC.

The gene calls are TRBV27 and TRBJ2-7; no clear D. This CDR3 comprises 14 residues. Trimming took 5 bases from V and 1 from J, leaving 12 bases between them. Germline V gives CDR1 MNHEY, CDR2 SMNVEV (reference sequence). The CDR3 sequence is CASSQTARSYEQYF. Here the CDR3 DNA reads TGTGCCAGCAGTCAGACCGCCAGGTCCTACGAGCAGTACTTC.

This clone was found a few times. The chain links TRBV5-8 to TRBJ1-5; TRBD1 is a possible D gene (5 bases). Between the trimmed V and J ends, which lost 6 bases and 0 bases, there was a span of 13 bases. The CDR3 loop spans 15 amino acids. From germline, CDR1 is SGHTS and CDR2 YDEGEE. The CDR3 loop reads CASTAWGDSNQPQHF. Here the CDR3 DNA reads TGTGCCAGCACCGCCTGGGGGGATAGCAATCAGCCCCAGCATTTT.

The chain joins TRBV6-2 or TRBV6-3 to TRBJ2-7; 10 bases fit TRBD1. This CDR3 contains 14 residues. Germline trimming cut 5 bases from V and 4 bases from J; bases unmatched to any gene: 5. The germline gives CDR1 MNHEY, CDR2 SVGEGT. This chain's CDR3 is CASSQTGGVYEQYF. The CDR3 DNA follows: TGTGCCAGCAGTCAGACAGGGGGCGTTTACGAGCAGTACTTC.

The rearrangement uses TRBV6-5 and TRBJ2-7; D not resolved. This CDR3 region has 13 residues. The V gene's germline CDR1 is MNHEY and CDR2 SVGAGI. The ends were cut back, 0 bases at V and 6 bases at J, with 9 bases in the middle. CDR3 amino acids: CASSYSHSGEQYF. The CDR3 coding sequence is TGTGCCAGCAGTTACTCCCATAGTGGCGAGCAGTACTTC.

Here the CDR3 reads CASSFHGLGYTF. The CDR3 bases are TGTGCCAGCAGCTTTCATGGGCTGGGCTACACCTTC. The chain uses TRBV7-3 and TRBJ1-2; no definite D call. This CDR3 is 12 amino acids long. Trimming removed 3 bases from V and 8 bases from J, with 10 bases in between. In germline, CDR1 is SGHTA, CDR2 FQGTGA.

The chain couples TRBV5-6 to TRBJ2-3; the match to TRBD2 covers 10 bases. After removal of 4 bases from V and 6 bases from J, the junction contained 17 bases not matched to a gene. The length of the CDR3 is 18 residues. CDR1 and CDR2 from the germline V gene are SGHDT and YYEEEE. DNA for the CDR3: TGTGCCAGCAGCGTTAGGCCTAGCGGGAGTTATAAGGGGGATACGCAGTATTTT. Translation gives CASSVRPSGSYKGDTQYF.

CDR3 loop: CASSSQGAETEAFF. In DNA, the CDR3 is TGTGCCAGCAGTTCACAGGGGGCGGAAACTGAAGCTTTCTTT. This chain joins TRBV6-5 and TRBJ1-1; TRBD1 agrees at 9 bases. The CDR3 sequence is 14 residues long. Germline V lookup: CDR1 MNHEY, CDR2 SVGAGI. Losses at the gene ends were 4 bases for V and 5 bases for J; bases not matched to a gene: 5.

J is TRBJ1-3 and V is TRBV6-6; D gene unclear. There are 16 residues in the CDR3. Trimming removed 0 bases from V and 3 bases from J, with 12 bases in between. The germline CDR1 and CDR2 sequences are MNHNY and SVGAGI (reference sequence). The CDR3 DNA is TGTGCCAGCAGTTACTCGACATCTGTGGGTGGAAACACCATATATTTT. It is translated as CASSYSTSVGGNTIYF.

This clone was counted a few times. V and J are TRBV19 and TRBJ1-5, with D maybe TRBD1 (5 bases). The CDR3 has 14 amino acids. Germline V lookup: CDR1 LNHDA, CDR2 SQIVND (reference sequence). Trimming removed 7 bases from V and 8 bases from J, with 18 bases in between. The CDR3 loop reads CASNTPGLREPQHF. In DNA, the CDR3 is TGTGCCAGTAACACCCCGGGACTTCGGGAGCCCCAGCATTTT.

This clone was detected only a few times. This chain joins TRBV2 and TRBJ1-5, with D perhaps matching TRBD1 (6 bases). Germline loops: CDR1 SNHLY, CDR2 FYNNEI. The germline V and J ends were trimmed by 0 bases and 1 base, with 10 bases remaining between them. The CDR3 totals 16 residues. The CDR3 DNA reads TGTGCCAGCAGTGAAGCACAGGGCCTGAGCAATCAGCCCCAGCATTTT. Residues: CASSEAQGLSNQPQHF.

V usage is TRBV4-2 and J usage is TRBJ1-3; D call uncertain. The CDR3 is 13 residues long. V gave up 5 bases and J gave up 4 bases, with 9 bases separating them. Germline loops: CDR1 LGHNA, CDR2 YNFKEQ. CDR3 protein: CASSSDLGNTIYF. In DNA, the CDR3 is TGTGCCAGCAGCTCGGACTTGGGAAACACCATATATTTT.

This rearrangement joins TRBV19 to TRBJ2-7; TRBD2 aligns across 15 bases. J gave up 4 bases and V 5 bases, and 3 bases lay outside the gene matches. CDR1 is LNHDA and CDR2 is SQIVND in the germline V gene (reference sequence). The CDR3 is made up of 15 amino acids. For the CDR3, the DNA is TGTGCCAGTAGTCCTGGGACTAGCGGGAGGTACGAGCAGTACTTC. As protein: CASSPGTSGRYEQYF.

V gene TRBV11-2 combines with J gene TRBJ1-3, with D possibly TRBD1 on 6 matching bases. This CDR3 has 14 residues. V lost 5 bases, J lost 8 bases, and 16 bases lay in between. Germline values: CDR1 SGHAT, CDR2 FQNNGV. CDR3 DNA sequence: TGTGCCAGCAGCCGGGGACAAACGGAGGACACCATATATTTT. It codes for CASSRGQTEDTIYF.

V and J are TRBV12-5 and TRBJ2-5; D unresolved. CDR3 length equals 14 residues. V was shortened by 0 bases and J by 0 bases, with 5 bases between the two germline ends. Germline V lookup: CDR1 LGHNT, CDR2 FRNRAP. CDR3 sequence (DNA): TGTGCTAGTGGTTTGGTACCTAACCAAGAGACCCAGTACTTC. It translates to CASGLVPNQETQYF.

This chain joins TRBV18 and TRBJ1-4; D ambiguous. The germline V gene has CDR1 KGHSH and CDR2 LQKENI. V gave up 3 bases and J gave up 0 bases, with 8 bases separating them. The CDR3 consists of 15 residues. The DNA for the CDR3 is TGTGCCAGCTCACCTCGTACAACAACTAATGAAAAACTGTTTTTT. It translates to CASSPRTTTNEKLFF.